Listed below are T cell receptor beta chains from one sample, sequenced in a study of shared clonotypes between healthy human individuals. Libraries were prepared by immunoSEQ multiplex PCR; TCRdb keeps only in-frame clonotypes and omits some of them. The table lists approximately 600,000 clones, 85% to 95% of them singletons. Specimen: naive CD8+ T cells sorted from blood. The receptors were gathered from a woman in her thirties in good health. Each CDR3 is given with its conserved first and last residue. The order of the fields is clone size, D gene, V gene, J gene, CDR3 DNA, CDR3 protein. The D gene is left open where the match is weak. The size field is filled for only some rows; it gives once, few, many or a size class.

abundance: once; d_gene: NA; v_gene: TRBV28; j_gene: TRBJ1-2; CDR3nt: TGTGCCAGCAGTTTCGAATCGAGATTCTCATACACCTTC; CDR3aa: CASSFESRFSYTF
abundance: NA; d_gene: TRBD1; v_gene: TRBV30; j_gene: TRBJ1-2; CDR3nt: TGTGCTTTGGAGGGACAGGGCTATGGCTACACCTTC; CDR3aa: CALEGQGYGYTF
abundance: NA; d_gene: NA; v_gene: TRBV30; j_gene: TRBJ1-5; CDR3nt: TGTGCCTGGAGTGGGGGCCAGGGGCATCAGCCCCAGCATTTT; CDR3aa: CAWSGGQGHQPQHF
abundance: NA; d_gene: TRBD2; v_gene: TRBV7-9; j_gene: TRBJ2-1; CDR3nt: TGTGCCAGCAGCTTAGCAGCGGGAACCTACAATGAGCAGTTCTTC; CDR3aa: CASSLAAGTYNEQFF
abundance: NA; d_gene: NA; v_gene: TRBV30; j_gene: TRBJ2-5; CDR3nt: TGTGCCTGGACAGAGGAGGCGCAAGAGACCCAGTACTTC; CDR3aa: CAWTEEAQETQYF
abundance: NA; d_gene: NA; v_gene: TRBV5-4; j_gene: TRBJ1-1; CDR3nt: TGTGCCAGCAGCCTGACAATGAACACTGAAGCTTTCTTT; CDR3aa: CASSLTMNTEAFF
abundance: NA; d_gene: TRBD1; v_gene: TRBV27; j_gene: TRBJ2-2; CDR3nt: TGTGCCAGCGCCTCCAGAATGACAGGGGGTAGGTCCGGGGAGCTGTTTTTT; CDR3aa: CASASRMTGGRSGELFF
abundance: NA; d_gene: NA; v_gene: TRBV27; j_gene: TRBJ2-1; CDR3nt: TGTGCCAGCATTCCCCCCGCGGGGTATGAGCAGTTCTTC; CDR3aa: CASIPPAGYEQFF
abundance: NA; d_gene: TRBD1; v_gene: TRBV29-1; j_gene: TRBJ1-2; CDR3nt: TGCAGCGTTGAACCGGACAGGGTCGGGTATGGCTACACCTTC; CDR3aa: CSVEPDRVGYGYTF
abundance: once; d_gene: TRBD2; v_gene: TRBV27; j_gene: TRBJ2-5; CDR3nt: TGTGCCAGCAGTCTCCAGCGGGAGGGCCCGGAGACCCAGTACTTC; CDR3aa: CASSLQREGPETQYF
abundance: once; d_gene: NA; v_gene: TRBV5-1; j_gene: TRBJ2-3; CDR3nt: TGCGCCAGCAGCTTGGCCAAGGGGGGCCCAGATACGCAGTATTTT; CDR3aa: CASSLAKGGPDTQYF
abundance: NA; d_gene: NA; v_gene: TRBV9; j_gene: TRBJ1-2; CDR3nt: TGTGCCAGCAGCGTGGGGGCGGACTATGGCTACACCTTC; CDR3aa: CASSVGADYGYTF
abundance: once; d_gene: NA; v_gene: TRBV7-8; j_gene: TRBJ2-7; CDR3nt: TGTGCCAGCAGCCCAAAGCGGACCCTGTACGAGCAGTACTTC; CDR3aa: CASSPKRTLYEQYF
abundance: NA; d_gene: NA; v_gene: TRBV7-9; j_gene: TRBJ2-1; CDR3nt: TGTGCCAGCAGCTTAGGCGGTCTAAGGTTCTTC; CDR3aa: CASSLGGLRFF
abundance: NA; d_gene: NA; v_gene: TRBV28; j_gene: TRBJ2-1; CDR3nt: TGTGCCAGCAGTTTACGCGGGGCCCGCTACAATGAGCAGTTCTTC; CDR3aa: CASSLRGARYNEQFF
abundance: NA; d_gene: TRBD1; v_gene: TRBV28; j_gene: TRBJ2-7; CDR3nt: TGTGCCAGCAGTTCCCCCTTACAGGGGTACGGCGAGCAGTACTTC; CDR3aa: CASSSPLQGYGEQYF
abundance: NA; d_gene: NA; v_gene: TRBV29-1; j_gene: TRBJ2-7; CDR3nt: TGCAGCGCCAATAGAGGCTCGGGACCTTCCTACGAGCAGTACTTC; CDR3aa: CSANRGSGPSYEQYF
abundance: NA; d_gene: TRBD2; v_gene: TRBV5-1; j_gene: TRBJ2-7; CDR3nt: TGCGCCAGCAGCTGGGGACTAAACTACGAGCAGTACTTC; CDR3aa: CASSWGLNYEQYF
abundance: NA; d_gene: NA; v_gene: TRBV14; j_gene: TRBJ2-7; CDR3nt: TGTGCCAGCAGCCAAGGCAGACAAGCCTACGAGCAGTACTTC; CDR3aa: CASSQGRQAYEQYF
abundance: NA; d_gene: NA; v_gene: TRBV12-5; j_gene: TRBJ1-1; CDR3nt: TGTGCTAGTGGTTTGCGACACGGGCCTCGGGACACTGAAGCTTTCTTT; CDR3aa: CASGLRHGPRDTEAFF
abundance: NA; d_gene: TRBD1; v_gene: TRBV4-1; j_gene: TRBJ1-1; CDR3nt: TGCGCCAGCAGCCAAGCGTCGGACAGGGGGAACACTGAAGCTTTCTTT; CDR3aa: CASSQASDRGNTEAFF
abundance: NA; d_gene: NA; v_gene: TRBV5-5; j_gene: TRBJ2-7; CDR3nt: TGTGCCAGCAGAAACCCAGGGGAAGGACCCTACGAGCAGTACTTC; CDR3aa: CASRNPGEGPYEQYF
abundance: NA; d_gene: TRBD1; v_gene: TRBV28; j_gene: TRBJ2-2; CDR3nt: TGTGCCAGCAGTCCGGGACAGGGAAACACCGGGGAGCTGTTTTTT; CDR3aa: CASSPGQGNTGELFF
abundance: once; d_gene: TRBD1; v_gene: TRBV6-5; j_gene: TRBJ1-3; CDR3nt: TGTGCCAGCAGCCGGGGACAGGGGTGGAGAAACACCATATATTTT; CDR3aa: CASSRGQGWRNTIYF
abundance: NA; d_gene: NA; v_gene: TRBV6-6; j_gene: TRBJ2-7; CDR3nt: TGTGCCAGCAGCTGGACAAGCAACTCCTACGAGCAGTACTTC; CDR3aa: CASSWTSNSYEQYF
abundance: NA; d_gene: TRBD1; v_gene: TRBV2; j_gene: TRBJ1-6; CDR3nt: TGTGCCAGCACGACCGGACAGGGGTGGAATTCACCCCTCCACTTT; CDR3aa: CASTTGQGWNSPLHF
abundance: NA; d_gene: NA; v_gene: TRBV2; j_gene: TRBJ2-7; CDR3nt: TGTGCCAGCAGGGCGGGGTCGGTCGAGCAGTACTTC; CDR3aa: CASRAGSVEQYF
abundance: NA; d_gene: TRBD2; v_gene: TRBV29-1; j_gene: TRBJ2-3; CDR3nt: TGCAGCGTTGAATGGTTTGACAGGACTAGCGGGATGGGTGGTTTCGGTCTAGATACGCAGTATTTT; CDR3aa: CSVEWFDRTSGMGGFGLDTQYF
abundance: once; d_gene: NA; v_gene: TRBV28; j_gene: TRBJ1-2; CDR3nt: TGTGCCAGCAGTTTCCGCCCTAACTATGGCTACACCTTC; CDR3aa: CASSFRPNYGYTF
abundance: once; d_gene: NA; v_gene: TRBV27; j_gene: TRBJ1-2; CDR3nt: TGTGCCAGCAGTTTATTTGCGGCAGCTAACTATGGCTACACCTTC; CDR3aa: CASSLFAAANYGYTF
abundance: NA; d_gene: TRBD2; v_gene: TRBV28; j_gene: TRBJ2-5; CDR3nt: TGTGCCAGCAGTTTCCGGCGGGAGCAGTACTTC; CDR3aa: CASSFRREQYF
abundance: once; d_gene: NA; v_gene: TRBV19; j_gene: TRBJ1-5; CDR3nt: TGTGCCAGTAGTATACTTCTACCTAATAGCAATCAGCCCCAGCATTTT; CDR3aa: CASSILLPNSNQPQHF
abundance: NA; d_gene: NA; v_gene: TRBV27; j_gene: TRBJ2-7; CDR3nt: TGTGCCAGCAGTCAGACGGGACTGACCTACGAGCAGTACTTC; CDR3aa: CASSQTGLTYEQYF
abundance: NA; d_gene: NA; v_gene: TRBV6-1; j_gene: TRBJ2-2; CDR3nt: TGTGCCAGCAGTGATTTTTGGGGGACCGGGGAGCTGTTTTTT; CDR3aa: CASSDFWGTGELFF
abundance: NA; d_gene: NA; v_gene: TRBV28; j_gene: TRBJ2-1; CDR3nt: TGTGCCAGCAGGGGGAAGGGAGGAGAGGAGCAGTTCTTC; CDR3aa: CASRGKGGEEQFF
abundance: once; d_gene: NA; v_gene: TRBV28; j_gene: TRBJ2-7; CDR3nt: TGTGCCAGCAGTCCGTCGCGCGAGCAGTACTTC; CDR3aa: CASSPSREQYF
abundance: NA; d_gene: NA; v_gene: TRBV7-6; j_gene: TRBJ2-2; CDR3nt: TGTGCCAGCAGCGCAGGGGACTTGAACACCGGGGAGCTGTTTTTT; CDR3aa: CASSAGDLNTGELFF
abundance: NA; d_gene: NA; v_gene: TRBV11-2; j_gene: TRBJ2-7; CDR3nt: TGTGCCAGCAGCTTAGTTGGTTCGGAGCTGTACTCCTACGAGCAGTACTTC; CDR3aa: CASSLVGSELYSYEQYF
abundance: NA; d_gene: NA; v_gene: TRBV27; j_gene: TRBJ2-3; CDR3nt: TGTGCCAGCAGTTTAAGTCTGATGCGGAGCACAGATACGCAGTATTTT; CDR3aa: CASSLSLMRSTDTQYF
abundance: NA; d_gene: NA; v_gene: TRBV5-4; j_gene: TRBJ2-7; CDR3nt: TGTGCCAGCAGCCCAACAGGAAACGAGCAGTACTTC; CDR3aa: CASSPTGNEQYF
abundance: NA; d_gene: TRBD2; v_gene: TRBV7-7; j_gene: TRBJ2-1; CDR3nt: TGTGCCAGCAGCTCCCTAGCGGAGAGCTCCTACAATGAGCAGTTCTTC; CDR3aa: CASSSLAESSYNEQFF
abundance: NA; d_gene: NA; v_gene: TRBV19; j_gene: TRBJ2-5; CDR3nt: TGTGCCAGTACGGCGGGGATCCAAGAGACCCAGTACTTC; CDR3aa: CASTAGIQETQYF
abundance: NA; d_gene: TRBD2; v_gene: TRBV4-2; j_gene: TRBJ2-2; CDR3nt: TGTGCCAGCAGCCCGACTAGCGGGGACTCCGCGGTAGGGACCGGGGAGCTGTTTTTT; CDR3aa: CASSPTSGDSAVGTGELFF
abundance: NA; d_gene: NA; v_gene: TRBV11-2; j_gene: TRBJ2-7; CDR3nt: TGTGCCAGCAGCTTAGTAGATCTGGGTGAGCAGTACTTC; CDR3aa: CASSLVDLGEQYF
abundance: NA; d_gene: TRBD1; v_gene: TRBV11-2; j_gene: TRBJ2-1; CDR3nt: TGTGCCAGCAGCCGTACAGGGGGTAGCTACAATGAGCAGTTCTTC; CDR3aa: CASSRTGGSYNEQFF
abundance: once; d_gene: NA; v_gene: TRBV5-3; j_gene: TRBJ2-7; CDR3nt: TGTGCCAGAAGCCAGGTCGGGAGGGGGCCCTCTGGGGAGCAGTACTTC; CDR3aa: CARSQVGRGPSGEQYF
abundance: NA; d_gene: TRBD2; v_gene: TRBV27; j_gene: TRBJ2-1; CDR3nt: TGTGCCAGCAGTGGGGGGACTAGCGGGAACAATGAGCAGTTCTTC; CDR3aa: CASSGGTSGNNEQFF
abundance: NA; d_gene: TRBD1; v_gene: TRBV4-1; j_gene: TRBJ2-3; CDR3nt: TGCGCCAGCAGCCTCTACCAGGGGGCGGAAGATACGCAGTATTTT; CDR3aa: CASSLYQGAEDTQYF
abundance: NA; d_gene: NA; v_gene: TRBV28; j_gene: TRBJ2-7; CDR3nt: TGTGCCAGCAGTTTTAAGGGCTATTCGTACGAGCAGTACTTC; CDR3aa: CASSFKGYSYEQYF
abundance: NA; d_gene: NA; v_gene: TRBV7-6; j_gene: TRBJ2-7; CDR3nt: TGTGCCAGCAGCTTAGAGGTGGCGGGAAGATCCTACGAGCAGTACTTC; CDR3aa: CASSLEVAGRSYEQYF
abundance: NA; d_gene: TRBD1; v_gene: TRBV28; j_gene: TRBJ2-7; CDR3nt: TGTGCCAGCAGTTTATTCCAGGGGGCAGACTACGAGCAGTACTTC; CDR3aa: CASSLFQGADYEQYF